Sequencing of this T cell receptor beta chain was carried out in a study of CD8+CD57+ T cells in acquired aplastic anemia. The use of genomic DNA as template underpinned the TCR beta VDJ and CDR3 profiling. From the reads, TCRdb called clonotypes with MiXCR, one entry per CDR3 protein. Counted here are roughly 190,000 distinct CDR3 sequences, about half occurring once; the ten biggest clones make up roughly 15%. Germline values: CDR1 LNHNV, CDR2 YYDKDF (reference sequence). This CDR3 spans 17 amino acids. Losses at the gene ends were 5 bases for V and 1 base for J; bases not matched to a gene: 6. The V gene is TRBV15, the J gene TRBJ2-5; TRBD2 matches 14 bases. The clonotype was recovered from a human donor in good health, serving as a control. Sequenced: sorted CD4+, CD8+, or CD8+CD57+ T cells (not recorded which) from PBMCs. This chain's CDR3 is CATSGAGLAGGQETQYF. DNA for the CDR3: TGTGCCACCAGCGGGGCAGGACTAGCGGGAGGCCAAGAGACCCAGTACTTC.